A selection of T cell receptor beta chains follows, all from one sample in a study of blood T cell repertoires in COVID-19. Sequencing was performed with immunoSEQ multiplex PCR; in TCRdb, only in-frame clones are kept and a portion is missing. The sample includes tens of thousands of clones, 65% to 90% seen only once; the top ten take over 5%. Source material: peripheral blood. The receptors were sampled from a woman aged 55-75 years with acute or convalescent COVID-19. Each CDR3 is given with its conserved first and last residue. Each record gives: D gene, J gene, V gene, clone size, CDR3 DNA, CDR3 protein. A D gene is named only where the DNA matches it firmly. Only some rows state a clone size, as once, few, many or a class for expanded clones.

>-|TRBJ2-7|TRBV15|few
TGTGCCACCAGCAGAGATCTAGTCTCCTACGAGCAGTACTTC
CATSRDLVSYEQYF
>-|TRBJ1-3|TRBV10-1|-
TGCGCCAGCAGTGAGTCGACGGGTTCTGGAAACACCATATATTTT
CASSESTGSGNTIYF
>TRBD1|TRBJ1-2|TRBV7-8|-
TGTGCCACCGGCCAAACAGGGGGTAAACCTTATGGCTACACCTTC
CATGQTGGKPYGYTF
>-|TRBJ2-3|TRBV24-1|-
TGTGCCACCAGTGATCTCAGGGGGGGCACAGATACGCAGTATTTT
CATSDLRGGTDTQYF
>-|TRBJ1-5|TRBV5-5|-
TGTGCCAGCAGCTTGGGCCAGAATAGCAATCAGCCCCAGCATTTT
CASSLGQNSNQPQHF
>TRBD2|TRBJ2-3|TRBV5-1|-
TGCGCCAGCAGCTTGGCCGTACTAGCGTCTAGCACAGATACGCAGTATTTT
CASSLAVLASSTDTQYF
>-|TRBJ1-1|TRBV2|few
TGTGCCAGCAGTGGCAATGGGGGGACGAACACTGAAGCTTTCTTT
CASSGNGGTNTEAFF
>-|TRBJ1-2|TRBV5-1|-
TGCGCCAGCAGCCCGTTCCCGGGAACCCCATGGCCTGGCTACACCTTC
CASSPFPGTPWPGYTF
>TRBD1|TRBJ2-5|TRBV25-1|-
TGTGCCAGCAGGGCCACAGGGGGCATGGAGACCCAGTACTTC
CASRATGGMETQYF
>TRBD1|TRBJ1-1|TRBV18|-
TGTGCCAGCTCACCACGGGGACAGGGGGCAGGGGCGAACACTGAAGCTTTCTTT
CASSPRGQGAGANTEAFF
>TRBD1|TRBJ2-7|TRBV5-1|few
TGCGCCAGCAGCTGGACGACAGGGTCCGAGCAGTACTTC
CASSWTTGSEQYF
>-|TRBJ1-1|TRBV10-1|-
TGCGCCAGCAGTGAATCCGGGGTCCGGAACACTGAAGCTTTCTTT
CASSESGVRNTEAFF
>-|TRBJ1-1|TRBV5-1|-
TGCGCCAGCAGCCCCGGGTGGCTGAACACTGAAGCTTTCTTT
CASSPGWLNTEAFF
>-|TRBJ2-2|TRBV29-1|once
TGCAGCGTTGGCAGGTCGAACACCGGGGAGCTGTTTTTT
CSVGRSNTGELFF
>TRBD2|TRBJ2-5|TRBV5-1|-
TGCGCCAGCAGCTTTACTAGCGGTCAAGAGACCCAGTACTTC
CASSFTSGQETQYF
>TRBD1|TRBJ1-4|TRBV9|-
TGTGCCAGCAGCGACGGGACAGGAAGTGAAAAACTGTTTTTT
CASSDGTGSEKLFF
>TRBD1|TRBJ1-5|TRBV2|once
TGTGCCAGCAGCGAGGACAGGGGGATCAATCAGCCCCAGCATTTT
CASSEDRGINQPQHF
>TRBD1|TRBJ1-2|TRBV19|few
TGTGCCAGTACCTCCTCCGGGACAGGGAGTTATGGCTACACCTTC
CASTSSGTGSYGYTF
>-|TRBJ1-3|TRBV5-4|-
TGTGCCAGCAGTCTACAGGGCCCCTCTGGAAACACCATATATTTT
CASSLQGPSGNTIYF
>-|TRBJ1-5|TRBV2|-
TGTGCCAGCAGTGAGATGACACTCAATCAGCCCCAGCATTTT
CASSEMTLNQPQHF
>TRBD1|TRBJ1-2|TRBV18|-
TGTGCCAGCTCACTGGGGACAGGGGCGGCCTATGGCTACACCTTC
CASSLGTGAAYGYTF
>TRBD1|TRBJ1-6|TRBV5-1|-
TGCGCCAGCAGCTTGGGACAGGGGGATTCACCCCTCCACTTT
CASSLGQGDSPLHF
>TRBD1|TRBJ1-5|TRBV6-6|-
TGTGCCAGCAGTCCCCGGGACAGGAGCCTTTTGGGCAATCAGCCCCAGCATTTT
CASSPRDRSLLGNQPQHF
>-|TRBJ2-5|TRBV24-1|-
TGTGCCACCAGTGATTCGGTGACCCAGTACTTC
CATSDSVTQYF